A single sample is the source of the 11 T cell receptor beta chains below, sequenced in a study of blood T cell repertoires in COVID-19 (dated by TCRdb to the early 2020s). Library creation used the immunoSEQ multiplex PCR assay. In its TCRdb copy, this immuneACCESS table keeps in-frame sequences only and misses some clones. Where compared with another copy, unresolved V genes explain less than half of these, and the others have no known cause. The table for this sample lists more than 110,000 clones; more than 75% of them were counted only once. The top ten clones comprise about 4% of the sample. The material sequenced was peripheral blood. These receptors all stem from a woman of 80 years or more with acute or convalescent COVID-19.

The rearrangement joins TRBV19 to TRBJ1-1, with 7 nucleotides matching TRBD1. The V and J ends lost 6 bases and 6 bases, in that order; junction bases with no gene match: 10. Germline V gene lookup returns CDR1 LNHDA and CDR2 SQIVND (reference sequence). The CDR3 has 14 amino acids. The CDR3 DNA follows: TGTGCCAGTAGCGGGTACAGGGGAAAGGCTGAAGCTTTCTTT. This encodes CASSGYRGKAEAFF.

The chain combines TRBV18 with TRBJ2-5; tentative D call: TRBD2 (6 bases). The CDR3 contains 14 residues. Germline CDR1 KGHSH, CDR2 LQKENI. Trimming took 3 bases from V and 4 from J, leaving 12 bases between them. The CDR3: CASSPGTPRETQYF. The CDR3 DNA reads TGTGCCAGCTCACCGGGGACTCCCCGAGAGACCCAGTACTTC.

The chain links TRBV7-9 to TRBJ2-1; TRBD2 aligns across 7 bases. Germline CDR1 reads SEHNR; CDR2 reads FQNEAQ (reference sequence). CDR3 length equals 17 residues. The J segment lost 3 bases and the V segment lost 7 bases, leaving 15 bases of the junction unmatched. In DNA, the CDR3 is TGTGCCAGCAACCGCAGGAGACTGGCGGGGGACTACAATGAGCAGTTCTTC. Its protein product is CASNRRRLAGDYNEQFF.

DNA for the CDR3: TGCGCCAGCAGCCAAGATAGGCTAGCGGGAGCCTGGGAGCAGTTCTTC. Its translation is CASSQDRLAGAWEQFF. The V gene is TRBV4-1, the J gene TRBJ2-1, with 10 bases identical to TRBD2. V was clipped by 0 bases and J by 10 bases; unmatched bases: 9. Per the germline V gene, CDR1 is MGHRA and CDR2 is YSYEKL. This CDR3 has 16 residues.

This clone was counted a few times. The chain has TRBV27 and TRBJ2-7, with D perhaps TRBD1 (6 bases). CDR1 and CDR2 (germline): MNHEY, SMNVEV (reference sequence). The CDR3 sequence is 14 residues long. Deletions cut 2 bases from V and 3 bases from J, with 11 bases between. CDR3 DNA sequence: TGTGCCAGCAGTTTAATAGGACAGCGCTACGAGCAGTACTTC. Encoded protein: CASSLIGQRYEQYF.

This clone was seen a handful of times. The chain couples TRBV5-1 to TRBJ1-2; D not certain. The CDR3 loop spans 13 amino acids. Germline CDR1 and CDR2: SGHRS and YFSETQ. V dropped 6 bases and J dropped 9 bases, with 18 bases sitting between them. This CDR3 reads CASKEAGSYSYTF. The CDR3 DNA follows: TGCGCCAGCAAAGAAGCAGGCAGTTATAGCTACACCTTC. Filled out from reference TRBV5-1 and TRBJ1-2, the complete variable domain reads KAGVTQTPRYLIKTRGQQVTLSCSPISGHRSVSWYQQTPGQGLQFLFEYFSETQRNKGNFPGRFSGRQFSNSRSEMNVSTLELGDSALYLCASKEAGSYSYTFGSGTRLTVV.

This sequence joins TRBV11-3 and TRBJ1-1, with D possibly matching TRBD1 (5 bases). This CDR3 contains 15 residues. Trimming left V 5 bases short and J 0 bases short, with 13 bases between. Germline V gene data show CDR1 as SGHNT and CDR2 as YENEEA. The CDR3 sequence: CASSPQTAVNTEAFF. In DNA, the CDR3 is TGTGCCAGCAGCCCCCAGACAGCTGTGAACACTGAAGCTTTCTTT.

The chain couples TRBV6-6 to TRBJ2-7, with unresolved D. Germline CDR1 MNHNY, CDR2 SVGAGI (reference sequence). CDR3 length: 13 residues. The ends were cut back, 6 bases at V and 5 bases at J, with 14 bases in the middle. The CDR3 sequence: CASSEPVANEQYF. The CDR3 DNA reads TGTGCCAGCAGCGAACCGGTAGCTAACGAGCAGTACTTC.

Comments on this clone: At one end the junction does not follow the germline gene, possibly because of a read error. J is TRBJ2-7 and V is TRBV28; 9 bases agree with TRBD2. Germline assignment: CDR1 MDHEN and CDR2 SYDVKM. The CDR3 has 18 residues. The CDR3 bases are TGTGCCAGCTGTTTTATCATTGGACGGCGGGGGGGCTCCTACGAGCAGTACTTC. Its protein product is CASCFIIGRRGGSYEQYF.

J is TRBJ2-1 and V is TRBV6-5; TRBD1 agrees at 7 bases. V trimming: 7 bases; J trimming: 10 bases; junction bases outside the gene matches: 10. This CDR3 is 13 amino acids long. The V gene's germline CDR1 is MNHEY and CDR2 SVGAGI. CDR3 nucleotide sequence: TGTGCCAGCATCGGAGAGGGGGCGTTAGAGCAGTTCTTC. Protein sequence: CASIGEGALEQFF.

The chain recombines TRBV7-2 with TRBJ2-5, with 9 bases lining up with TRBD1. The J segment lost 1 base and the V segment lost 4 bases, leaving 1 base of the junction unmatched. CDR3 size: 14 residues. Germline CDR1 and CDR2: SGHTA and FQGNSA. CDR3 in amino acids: CASSSTGGQETQYF. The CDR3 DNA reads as TGTGCCAGCAGCTCGACAGGGGGCCAAGAGACCCAGTACTTC.